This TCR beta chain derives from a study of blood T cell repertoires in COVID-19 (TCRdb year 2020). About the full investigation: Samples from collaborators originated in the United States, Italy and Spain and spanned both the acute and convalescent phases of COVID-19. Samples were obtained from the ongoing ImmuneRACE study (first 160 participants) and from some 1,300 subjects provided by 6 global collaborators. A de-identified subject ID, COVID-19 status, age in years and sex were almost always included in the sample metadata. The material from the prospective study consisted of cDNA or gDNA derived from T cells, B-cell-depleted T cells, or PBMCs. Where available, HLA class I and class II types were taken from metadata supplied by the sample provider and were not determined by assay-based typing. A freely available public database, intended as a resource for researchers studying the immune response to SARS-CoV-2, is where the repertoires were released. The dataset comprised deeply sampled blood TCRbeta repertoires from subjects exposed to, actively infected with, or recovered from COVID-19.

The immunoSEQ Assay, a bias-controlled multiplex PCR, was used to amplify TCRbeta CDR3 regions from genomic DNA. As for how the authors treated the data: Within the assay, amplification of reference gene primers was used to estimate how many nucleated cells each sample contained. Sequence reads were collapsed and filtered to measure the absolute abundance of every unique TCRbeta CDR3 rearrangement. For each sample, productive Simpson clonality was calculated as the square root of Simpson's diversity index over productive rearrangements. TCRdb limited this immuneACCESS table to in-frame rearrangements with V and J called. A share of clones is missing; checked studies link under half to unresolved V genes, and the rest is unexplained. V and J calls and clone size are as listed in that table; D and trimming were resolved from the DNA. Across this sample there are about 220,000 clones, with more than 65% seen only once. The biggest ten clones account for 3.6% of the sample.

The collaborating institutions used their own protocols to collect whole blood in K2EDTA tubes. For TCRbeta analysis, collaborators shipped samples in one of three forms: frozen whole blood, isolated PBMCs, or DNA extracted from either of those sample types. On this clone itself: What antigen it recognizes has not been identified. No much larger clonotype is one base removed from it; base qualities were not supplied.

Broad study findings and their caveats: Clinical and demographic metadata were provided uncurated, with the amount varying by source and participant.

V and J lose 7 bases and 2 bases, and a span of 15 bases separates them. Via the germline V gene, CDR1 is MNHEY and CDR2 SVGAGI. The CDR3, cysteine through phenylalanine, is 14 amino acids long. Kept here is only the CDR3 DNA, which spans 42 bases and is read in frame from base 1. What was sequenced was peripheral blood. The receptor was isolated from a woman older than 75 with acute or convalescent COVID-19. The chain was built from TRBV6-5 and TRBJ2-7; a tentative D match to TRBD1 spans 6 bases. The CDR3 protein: CASNKGDKTYEQYF. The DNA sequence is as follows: TGTGCCAGCAACAAAGGGGACAAGACCTACGAGCAGTACTTC.